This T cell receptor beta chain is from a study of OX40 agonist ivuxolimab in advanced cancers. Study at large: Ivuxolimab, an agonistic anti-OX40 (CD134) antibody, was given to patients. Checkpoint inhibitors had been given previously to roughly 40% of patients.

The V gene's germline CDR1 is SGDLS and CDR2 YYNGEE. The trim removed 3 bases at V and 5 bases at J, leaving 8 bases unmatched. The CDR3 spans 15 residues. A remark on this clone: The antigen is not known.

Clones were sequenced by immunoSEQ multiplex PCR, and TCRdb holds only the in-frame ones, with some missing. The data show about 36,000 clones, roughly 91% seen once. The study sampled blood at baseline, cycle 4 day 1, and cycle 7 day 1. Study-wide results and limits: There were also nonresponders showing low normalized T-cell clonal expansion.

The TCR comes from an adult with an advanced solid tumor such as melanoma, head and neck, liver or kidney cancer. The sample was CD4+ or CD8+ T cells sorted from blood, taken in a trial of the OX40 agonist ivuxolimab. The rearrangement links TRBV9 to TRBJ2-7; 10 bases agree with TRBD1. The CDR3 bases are TGTGCCAGCAGCGCAGGGACAGGGGCATGGGACGAGCAGTACTTC. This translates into CASSAGTGAWDEQYF.